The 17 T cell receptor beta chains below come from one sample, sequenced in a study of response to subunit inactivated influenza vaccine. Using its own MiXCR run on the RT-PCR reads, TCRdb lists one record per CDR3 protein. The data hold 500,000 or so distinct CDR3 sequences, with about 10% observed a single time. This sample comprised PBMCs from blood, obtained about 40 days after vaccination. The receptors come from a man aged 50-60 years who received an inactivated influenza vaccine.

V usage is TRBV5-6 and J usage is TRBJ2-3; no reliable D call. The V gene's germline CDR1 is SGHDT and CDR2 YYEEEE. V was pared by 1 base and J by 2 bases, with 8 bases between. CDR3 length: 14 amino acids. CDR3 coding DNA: TGTGCCAGCAGCTTGACGAGCACCACAGATACGCAGTATTTT. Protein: CASSLTSTTDTQYF.

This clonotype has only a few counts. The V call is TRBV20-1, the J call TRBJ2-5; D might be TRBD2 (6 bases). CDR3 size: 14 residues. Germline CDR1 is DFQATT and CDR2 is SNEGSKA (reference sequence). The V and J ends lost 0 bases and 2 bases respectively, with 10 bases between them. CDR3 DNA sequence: TGCAGTGCTAGAGACGGTGCGGGGCAAGAGACCCAGTACTTC. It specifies CSARDGAGQETQYF.

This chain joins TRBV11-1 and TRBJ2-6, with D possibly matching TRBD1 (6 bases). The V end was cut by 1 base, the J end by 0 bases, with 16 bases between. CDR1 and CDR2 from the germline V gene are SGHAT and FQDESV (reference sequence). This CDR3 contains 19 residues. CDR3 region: CASSLEGRGKSSGANVLTF. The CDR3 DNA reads TGTGCCAGCAGCTTAGAGGGCAGGGGTAAGAGCTCTGGGGCCAACGTCCTGACTTTC.

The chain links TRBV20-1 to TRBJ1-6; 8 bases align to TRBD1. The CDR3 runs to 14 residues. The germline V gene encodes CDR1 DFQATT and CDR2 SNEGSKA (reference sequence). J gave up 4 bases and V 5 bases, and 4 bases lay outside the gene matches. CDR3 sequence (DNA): TGCAGTGCTCCGGGACAGGTTTATAATTCACCCCTCCACTTT. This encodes CSAPGQVYNSPLHF.

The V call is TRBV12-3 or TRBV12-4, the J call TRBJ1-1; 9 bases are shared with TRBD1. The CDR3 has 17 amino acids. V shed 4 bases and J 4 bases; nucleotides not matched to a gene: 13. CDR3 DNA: TGTGCCAGCAGTTCGTCCCCGGGACAGGGCGAGAGCACTGAAGCTTTCTTT. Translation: CASSSSPGQGESTEAFF.

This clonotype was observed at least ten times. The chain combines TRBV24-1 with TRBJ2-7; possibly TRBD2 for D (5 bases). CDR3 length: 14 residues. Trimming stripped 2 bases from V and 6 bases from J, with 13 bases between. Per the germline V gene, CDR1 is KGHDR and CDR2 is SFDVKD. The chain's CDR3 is CATSDSQNLAEQYF. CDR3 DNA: TGTGCCACCAGTGATTCACAGAATCTAGCCGAGCAGTACTTC.

The CDR3 nucleotides read TGTGCCTGGAGCGATATGGCGGACAGGGCAATGGCCCAGTACTTC. It translates to CAWSDMADRAMAQYF. This chain uses TRBV30 with TRBJ2-5; 8 bases match TRBD1. With V trimmed by 3 bases and J by 9 bases, 15 bases remained unmatched. The germline V gene encodes CDR1 GTSNPN and CDR2 SVGIG (reference sequence). The CDR3 is made up of 15 amino acids.

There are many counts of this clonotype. CDR3 nucleotides: TGTGCCATCAGTCCTCATAGCGGGATAGGGTCCTACGAGCAGTACTTC. It translates to CAISPHSGIGSYEQYF. This chain connects TRBV10-3 to TRBJ2-7, with 8 bases that match TRBD2. This CDR3 spans 16 amino acids. Germline V CDR1 and CDR2: ENHRY, SYGVKD. J lost 1 base, V lost 5 bases, and 10 bases had no gene match.

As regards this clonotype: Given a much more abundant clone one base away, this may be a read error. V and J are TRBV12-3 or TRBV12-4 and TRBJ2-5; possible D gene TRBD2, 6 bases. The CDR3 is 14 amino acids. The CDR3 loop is CASSPGLNHETQYF. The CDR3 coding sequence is TGTGCCAGCAGTCCAGGACTAAACCATGAGACCCAGTACTTC.

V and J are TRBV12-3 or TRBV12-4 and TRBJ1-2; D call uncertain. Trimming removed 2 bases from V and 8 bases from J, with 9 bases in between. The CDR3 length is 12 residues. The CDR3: CASSLSPAGYTF. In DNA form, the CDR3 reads TGTGCCAGCAGTTTAAGTCCTGCAGGCTACACCTTC.

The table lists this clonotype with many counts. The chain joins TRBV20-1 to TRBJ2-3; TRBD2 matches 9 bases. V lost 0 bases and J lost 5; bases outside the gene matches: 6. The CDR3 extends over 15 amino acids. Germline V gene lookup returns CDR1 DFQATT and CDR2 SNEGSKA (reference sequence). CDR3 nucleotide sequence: TGCAGTGCTAGAGATGTCGGCGGGAGGGTAGATACGCAGTATTTT. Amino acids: CSARDVGGRVDTQYF.

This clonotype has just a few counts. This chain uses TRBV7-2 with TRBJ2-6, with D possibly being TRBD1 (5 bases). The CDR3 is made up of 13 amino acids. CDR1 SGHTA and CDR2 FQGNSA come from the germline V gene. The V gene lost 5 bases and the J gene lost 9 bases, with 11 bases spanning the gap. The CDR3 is CASSADIFNVLTF. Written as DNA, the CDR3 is TGTGCCAGCAGCGCGGACATCTTCAACGTCCTGACTTTC. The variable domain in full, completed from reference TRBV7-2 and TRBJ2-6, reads GAGVSQSPSNKVTEKGKDVELRCDPISGHTALYWYRQSLGQGLEFLIYFQGNSAPDKSGLPSDRFSAERTGGSVSTLTIQRTQQEDSAVYLCASSADIFNVLTFGAGSRLTVL.

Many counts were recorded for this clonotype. The CDR3 spells CSARDGTGAIQPQHF. In DNA form, the CDR3 reads TGCAGTGCTAGAGATGGGACAGGGGCGATTCAGCCCCAGCATTTT. This chain uses TRBV20-1 with TRBJ1-5; the match to TRBD1 covers 10 bases. Germline V lookup: CDR1 DFQATT, CDR2 SNEGSKA (reference sequence). There are 15 residues in the CDR3. V was clipped by 0 bases and J by 6 bases; unmatched bases: 5.

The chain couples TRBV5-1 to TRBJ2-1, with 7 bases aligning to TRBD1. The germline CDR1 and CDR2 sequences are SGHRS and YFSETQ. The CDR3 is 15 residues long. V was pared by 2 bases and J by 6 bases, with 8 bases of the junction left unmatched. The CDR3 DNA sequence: TGCGCCAGCAGCTTCCGGGACAGTTTTTTCAATGAGCAGTTCTTC. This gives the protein CASSFRDSFFNEQFF.

The CDR3 loop is CASSVRGSGPDTQYF. In DNA, the CDR3 is TGTGCCAGCAGCGTCCGGGGTAGCGGACCAGATACGCAGTATTTT. The chain uses TRBV7-2 and TRBJ2-3; D is possibly TRBD2 (6 bases). V was pared by 5 bases and J by 4 bases, with 16 bases between. CDR3 length equals 15 residues. Germline CDR1 is SGHTA and CDR2 is FQGNSA.

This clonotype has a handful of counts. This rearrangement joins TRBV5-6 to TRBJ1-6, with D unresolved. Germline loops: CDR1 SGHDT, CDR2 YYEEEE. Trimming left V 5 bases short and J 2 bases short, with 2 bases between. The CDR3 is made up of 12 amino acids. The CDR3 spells CASRTYNSPLHF. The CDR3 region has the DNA TGTGCCAGCAGGACCTATAATTCACCCCTCCACTTT.

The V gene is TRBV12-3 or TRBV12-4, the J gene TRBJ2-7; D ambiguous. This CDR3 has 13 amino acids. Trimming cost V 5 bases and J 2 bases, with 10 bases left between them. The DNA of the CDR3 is TGTGCCAGCAGTCAATTAGGGCCCTACGAGCAGTACTTC. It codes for CASSQLGPYEQYF.